This T cell receptor beta chain was identified in a study of blood T cell repertoires in COVID-19 (dated by TCRdb to about 2020). General notes on the study: Samples covering the acute and convalescent phases of COVID-19 were provided by collaborators in the United States, Italy and Spain. The material from the prospective study consisted of cDNA or gDNA derived from T cells, B-cell-depleted T cells, or PBMCs. The dataset comprised deeply sampled blood TCRbeta repertoires from subjects exposed to, actively infected with, or recovered from COVID-19. The repertoires were made available in a free public database intended to serve as a resource for research on the immune response to SARS-CoV-2. The samples were drawn from the first 160 participants of the ongoing ImmuneRACE study and from 950 to 1,500 subjects provided by 6 global collaborators. The sample metadata nearly always contained a de-identified subject ID, COVID-19 status, age in years and sex. HLA class I and class II types, where available, came from metadata supplied by the sample provider rather than from assay-based typing.

TCRbeta CDR3 regions were amplified from genomic DNA by means of the immunoSEQ Assay, a bias-controlled multiplex PCR. Per the source publication's procedure: The number of nucleated cells in each sample was estimated by amplification of reference gene primers within the assay. To quantify the absolute abundance of each unique TCRbeta CDR3 rearrangement, sequence reads were collapsed and filtered. Productive Simpson clonality was computed per sample as the square root of Simpson's diversity index over productive rearrangements. This is the immuneACCESS table as TCRdb keeps it, with only in-frame sequences that have V and J called. A part of the clones is gone; compared with another copy, unresolved V genes explain less than half, and the rest is unexplained. That table is the source of V, J and clone size, and D and trimming were worked out from the DNA. The sample includes 160,000 or so clones, with around 80% observed a single time. Over 7.5% of the sample is taken by the ten largest.

Inclusive of the bounding cysteine and phenylalanine, the CDR3 is 16 residues long. Of all the DNA, just the CDR3 is kept, 48 bases in frame from base 1. V and J are trimmed by 3 bases and 0 bases, and the gene matches miss 2 bases of the junction. According to the germline V gene, CDR1 reads ENHRY and CDR2 reads SYGVKD. What the research found in general, with its limitations: The amount of clinical and demographic metadata varied by source and participant and was provided uncurated.

The collaborating institutions used their own protocols to collect whole blood in K2EDTA tubes. For TCRbeta analysis, collaborator samples were shipped as frozen whole blood, as isolated PBMCs, or as DNA extracted from either sample type. A word on this clone: It lacks a known antigen. Base qualities are not recorded, but no much larger clone differs from it by a single base.

The specimen sequenced was peripheral blood. The chain is assembled from TRBV10-3 and TRBJ2-5; 12 nucleotides in the junction match TRBD2. The sequence derives from a woman in her 70s with acute or convalescent COVID-19. The CDR3 amino acid sequence is: CAISELAGGHQETQYF. The bases are TGTGCCATCAGTGAACTAGCGGGAGGCCACCAAGAGACCCAGTACTTC.